These T cell receptor beta chains were read from a single sample in a study of blood T cell repertoires in COVID-19. Libraries were prepared by immunoSEQ multiplex PCR; TCRdb keeps only in-frame clonotypes and omits some of them. The sample consists of roughly 120,000 clones, about 85% of them appearing once. Sequenced: peripheral blood. These receptor sequences come from a man aged 45-65 years with acute or convalescent COVID-19. Each CDR3 is given with its conserved first and last residue. Fields, in order: D gene, clone size, CDR3 length, V gene, J gene, CDR3 protein, CDR3 DNA. A D gene is named only where the DNA matches it firmly. Some rows have no size entry. The others give once, few or many, or a class for an expanded clone.

.,.,13,TRBV11-2,TRBJ1-6,CASSAQGGSPLHF,TGTGCCAGCAGCGCACAGGGCGGGTCACCCCTCCACTTT
.,.,14,TRBV16,TRBJ1-2,CASSQSQGNYGYTF,TGTGCCAGCAGCCAATCCCAGGGGAACTATGGCTACACCTTC
TRBD1,.,17,TRBV3-1/TRBV3-2,TRBJ1-1,CASSQRRTGVLNTEAFF,TGTGCCAGCAGCCAAAGGCGAACAGGGGTGCTGAACACTGAAGCTTTCTTT
.,few,14,TRBV30,TRBJ1-1,CAWSVPGMNTEAFF,TGTGCCTGGAGTGTACCCGGGATGAACACTGAAGCTTTCTTT
.,.,13,TRBV3-1/TRBV3-2,TRBJ1-2,CASSPHRVDGYTF,TGTGCCAGCAGCCCACACCGGGTCGACGGCTACACCTTC
.,few,14,TRBV9,TRBJ1-2,CASNRTRGNYGYTF,TGTGCCAGCAATCGGACCCGGGGAAACTATGGCTACACCTTC
.,few,13,TRBV19,TRBJ1-1,CASSIPENTEAFF,TGTGCCAGTAGTATACCAGAGAACACTGAAGCTTTCTTT
.,.,11,TRBV28,TRBJ1-2,CAIQGSYGYTF,TGTGCCATCCAGGGGAGCTATGGCTACACCTTC
.,.,13,TRBV3-1/TRBV3-2,TRBJ2-1,CASSQDRYNEQFF,TGTGCCAGCAGCCAAGACAGGTACAATGAGCAGTTCTTC
TRBD1,.,13,TRBV2,TRBJ1-2,CASGQGADYGYTF,TGTGCCAGCGGACAGGGGGCGGACTATGGCTACACCTTC
TRBD1,few,13,TRBV6-5,TRBJ2-3,CASSWTGVDTQYF,TGTGCCAGCAGTTGGACAGGGGTGGATACGCAGTATTTT
TRBD1,.,15,TRBV6-5,TRBJ1-5,CASSSHRGGNQPQHF,TGTGCCAGCAGCAGTCACAGGGGTGGCAATCAGCCCCAGCATTTT
.,.,12,TRBV6-5,TRBJ1-6,CASSRGNSPLHF,TGTGCCAGCAGCAGAGGGAATTCACCCCTCCACTTT
TRBD1,.,16,TRBV5-4,TRBJ2-2,CASSPGQGGSTGELFF,TGTGCCAGCAGCCCGGGACAGGGCGGAAGCACCGGGGAGCTGTTTTTT
TRBD2,few,15,TRBV7-6,TRBJ2-1,CASSAPSGGAHEQFF,TGTGCCAGCAGCGCGCCTAGCGGGGGGGCCCATGAGCAGTTCTTC
.,.,17,TRBV3-1/TRBV3-2,TRBJ1-2,CASSQAGTDSLLYGYTF,TGTGCCAGCAGCCAAGCTGGGACGGACAGTCTCCTCTATGGCTACACCTTC
TRBD1,few,13,TRBV2,TRBJ1-6,CASRAGGDSPLHF,TGTGCCAGCAGGGCAGGGGGTGATTCACCCCTCCACTTT
.,.,15,TRBV19,TRBJ1-5,CASSFNSYSNQPQHF,TGTGCCAGTAGTTTTAACAGCTATAGCAATCAGCCCCAGCATTTT
.,.,11,TRBV29-1,TRBJ2-7,CSFQGLYEQYF,TGCAGCTTTCAGGGTTTGTACGAGCAGTACTTC
.,.,14,TRBV19,TRBJ1-3,CASSRGDSGNTIYF,TGTGCCAGTAGTCGGGGAGACTCTGGAAACACCATATATTTT
.,.,16,TRBV9,TRBJ1-5,CASSADWGDSNQPQHF,TGTGCCAGCAGCGCAGATTGGGGGGACAGCAATCAGCCCCAGCATTTT
.,.,14,TRBV27,TRBJ2-7,CASSLFSGIDEQYF,TGTGCCAGCAGTTTATTTTCAGGGATCGACGAGCAGTACTTC
.,.,14,TRBV14,TRBJ2-2,CASSQARGIGELFF,TGTGCCAGCAGCCAAGCTAGGGGAATCGGGGAGCTGTTTTTT
.,.,14,TRBV5-5,TRBJ2-7,CASRTGSSTYEQYF,TGTGCCAGCAGAACCGGGTCTAGCACCTACGAGCAGTACTTC
TRBD1,.,16,TRBV6-1,TRBJ1-2,CASSVYKGTGDDGYTF,TGTGCCAGCAGTGTGTATAAAGGGACAGGGGACGATGGCTACACCTTC
.,.,12,TRBV6-6,TRBJ1-5,CASSNRDQPQHF,TGTGCCAGCAGTAACAGGGATCAGCCCCAGCATTTT
TRBD1,.,16,TRBV5-4,TRBJ2-7,CASSLGNQGAWNEQYF,TGTGCCAGCAGCTTGGGTAACCAGGGGGCGTGGAACGAGCAGTACTTC
TRBD1,few,18,TRBV5-4,TRBJ1-2,CASSFPPGQGAPLDGYTF,TGTGCCAGCAGCTTCCCTCCGGGACAGGGGGCCCCTCTCGACGGCTACACCTTC
TRBD2,.,17,TRBV5-1,TRBJ2-3,CASSPGTSGGVTDTQYF,TGCGCCAGCAGCCCGGGGACTAGCGGGGGGGTCACAGATACGCAGTATTTT
.,.,14,TRBV6-5,TRBJ1-6,CASTRGGENSPLHF,TGTGCCAGCACCCGTGGGGGGGAAAATTCACCCCTCCACTTT
.,.,14,TRBV19,TRBJ1-2,CASSMGLSGDGYTF,TGTGCCAGTAGTATGGGACTTTCGGGAGATGGCTACACCTTC